The source of this T cell receptor beta chain is a study of T cell responses to AZD1222 COVID-19 vaccine (dated by TCRdb to the early 2020s). With respect to the entire study: AZD1222 recipients whose second dose came at about 4 weeks and those whose second dose came at about 12 weeks were combined into one group, since spike-specific TCR depth and breadth did not differ between the two schedules. TCR sequencing was performed for 230 to 250 trial participants, of whom about 200 were given two doses of AZD1222 and some 26 were given two doses of MenACWY control vaccine. Trial participants were enrolled by age into 18-55, 56-69 and 70-plus year subgroups, with about 150, 27 and 61 TCR-sequenced participants respectively.

The CDR3 regions of human TCRbeta chains were analyzed by immunosequencing. Per the source publication's procedure: Repertoire TCRs were checked for matches against a reference library of SARS-CoV-2-specific TCRs that had been generated using the MIRA antigen-specificity platform. Breadth was defined as the fraction of unique TCRs that were SARS-CoV-2-associated, and depth was defined as the fraction of total T cells that were SARS-CoV-2-associated. Using the MIRA data, each spike-specific TCR was assigned both to the spike region to which the TCR was reactive and to a CD4 or CD8 class. Log10-transformed breadth and depth values were compared by one-way ANOVA with Sidak's multiple comparisons tests. The immuneACCESS repertoire file appears here via TCRdb, limited to in-frame rearrangements. These files lack a portion of the clones; in checked studies, under half of the deficit traces to unresolved V genes, and the cause of the others is not known. V, J and clone size were drawn from that table, and D and trimming were deduced from the DNA. In this sample the table shows tens of thousands of clones, roughly 84% of which occur a single time. The ten largest clones represent approximately 25% of the sample.

Reading the label with the study, this specimen's time point is: baseline before first vaccination. Vaccinee samples were obtained from the UK trials COV001 and COV002, which included a single-blind randomized controlled phase 2/3 trial of AZD1222 (ChAdOx1 nCoV-19) in healthy adults. Trial participant PBMC samples were collected at day 0 and day 28 after the second dose for TCRbeta chain sequencing. Overall results and qualifications from the work: After two AZD1222 doses, spike-specific TCR breadth and depth were significantly higher than at day 0 and than in MenACWY recipients. The 56-69-year group was small, and its depth increase did not reach significance, likely because of low power. Only a handful of AZD1222 recipients were SARS-CoV-2 seropositive at baseline, limiting conclusions about previously exposed vaccinees. Participants were mostly white British and included more females than males, and it was suggested by the authors that clonal diversity may have been underestimated. Reportedly, almost half of the unique spike-specific TCRs recognized epitopes lying outside the regions that are mutated in the B.1.351 and B.1.1.7 variants. CD4 TCRs associated with the vaccine covered the entire spike protein, and the dominant responses were in regions 160-218 and 743-854. Because no samples from the day 14 peak response were available, repertoires could be characterized only after the peak T cell response.

The CDR3 runs 13 amino acids, cysteine and phenylalanine included. Only the CDR3 DNA is retained, 39 bases long and in frame from the first base. Reading the germline V gene gives CDR1 MDHEN and CDR2 SYDVKM. Trimming removed 2 bases from V and 4 bases from J, leaving 8 bases between the germline ends. About this clone itself: The target of this receptor is not known. No base quality information exists; no much larger clone differs at one position.

The receptor's source is an adult in good health. The rearrangement joined TRBV28 to TRBJ1-2; the D gene identity is not certain. The material was peripheral blood, obtained on day 0 of AZD1222 vaccination. The bases are TGTGCCAGCAGTTTACCCAGACGCTATGGCTACACCTTC. Its protein is CASSLPRRYGYTF.